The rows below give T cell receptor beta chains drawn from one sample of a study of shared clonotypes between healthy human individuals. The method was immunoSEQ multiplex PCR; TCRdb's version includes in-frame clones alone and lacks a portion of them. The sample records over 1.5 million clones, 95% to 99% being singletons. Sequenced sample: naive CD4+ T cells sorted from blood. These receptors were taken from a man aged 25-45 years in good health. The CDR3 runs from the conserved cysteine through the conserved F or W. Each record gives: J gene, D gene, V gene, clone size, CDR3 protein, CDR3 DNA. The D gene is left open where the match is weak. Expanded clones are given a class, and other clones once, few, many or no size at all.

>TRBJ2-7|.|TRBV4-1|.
CASSPPGDEQYF
TGCGCCAGCAGTCCCCCGGGGGACGAGCAGTACTTC
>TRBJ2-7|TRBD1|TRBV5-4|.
CASSRGQGVGEQYF
TGTGCCAGCAGCCGGGGACAGGGGGTGGGGGAGCAGTACTTC
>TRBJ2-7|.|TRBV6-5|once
CATGPLGSYEQYF
TGTGCAACCGGCCCATTGGGTTCCTACGAGCAGTACTTC
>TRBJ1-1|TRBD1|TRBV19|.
CASSPRQGFEAFF
TGTGCCAGTAGTCCCCGACAGGGGTTTGAAGCTTTCTTT
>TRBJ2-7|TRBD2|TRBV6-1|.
CASTSRLAEVEQYF
TGTGCCAGCACATCTAGGCTAGCGGAAGTTGAGCAGTACTTC
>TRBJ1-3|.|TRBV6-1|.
CASSAWISGNTIYF
TGTGCCAGCAGTGCATGGATCTCTGGAAACACCATATATTTT
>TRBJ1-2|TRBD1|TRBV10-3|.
CAISGGTGFGYTF
TGTGCCATCAGTGGCGGGACAGGGTTTGGCTACACCTTC
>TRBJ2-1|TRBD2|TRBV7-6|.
CASSSPYGGRASGPNEQFF
TGTGCCAGCAGCTCTCCCTATGGCGGGAGGGCCTCGGGTCCCAATGAGCAGTTCTTC
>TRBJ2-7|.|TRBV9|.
CASSVSVSSYEQYF
TGTGCCAGCAGCGTTAGCGTAAGCTCCTACGAGCAGTACTTC
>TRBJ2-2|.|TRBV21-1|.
CASSTPRTRETGELFF
TGTGCCAGCAGCACTCCCCGGACCAGGGAAACCGGGGAGCTGTTTTTT
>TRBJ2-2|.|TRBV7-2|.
CASSLAQDTGELFF
TGTGCCAGCAGCTTAGCGCAGGACACCGGGGAGCTGTTTTTT
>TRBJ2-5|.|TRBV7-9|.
CASSRWGEQETQYF
TGTGCCAGCTCTCGGTGGGGGGAACAAGAGACCCAGTACTTC
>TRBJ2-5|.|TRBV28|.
CASSLFGLNQETQYF
TGTGCCAGCAGTTTATTTGGTCTAAACCAAGAGACCCAGTACTTC
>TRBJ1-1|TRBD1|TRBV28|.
CASRSGTGEAEAFF
TGTGCCAGCAGGTCCGGGACAGGAGAGGCTGAAGCTTTCTTT
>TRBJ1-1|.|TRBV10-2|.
CASSEWGTEAFF
TGCGCCAGCAGTGAGTGGGGAACTGAAGCTTTCTTT
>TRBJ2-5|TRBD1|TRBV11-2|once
CASSFWDSQETQYF
TGTGCCAGCAGCTTTTGGGACAGTCAAGAGACCCAGTACTTC
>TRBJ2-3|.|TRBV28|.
CASSTLAIGTDTQYF
TGTGCCAGCAGTACCCTAGCGATTGGCACAGATACGCAGTATTTT
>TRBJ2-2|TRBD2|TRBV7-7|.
CASSTRLASGELFF
TGTGCTAGCAGCACGCGACTAGCCTCCGGGGAGCTGTTTTTT
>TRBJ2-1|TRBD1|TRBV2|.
CASRWDQGANNEQFF
TGTGCCAGCAGGTGGGATCAGGGGGCCAACAATGAGCAGTTCTTC
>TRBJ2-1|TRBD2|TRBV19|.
CASTPRLAGAVEQFF
TGTGCCAGTACCCCCCGACTAGCGGGAGCGGTTGAGCAGTTCTTC
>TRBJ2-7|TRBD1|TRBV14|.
CASSQVRGQGRYEQYF
TGTGCCAGCAGCCAAGTTAGAGGACAGGGGCGATACGAGCAGTACTTC
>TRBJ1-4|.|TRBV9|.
CASSVSARGEKLFF
TGTGCCAGCAGCGTAAGCGCCCGTGGGGAAAAACTGTTTTTT
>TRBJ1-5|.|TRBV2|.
CASRPNNQPQHF
TGTGCCAGCAGACCCAACAATCAGCCCCAGCATTTT
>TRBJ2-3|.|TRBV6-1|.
CASSSINTDTQYF
TGTGCCAGCTCTAGCATCAACACAGATACGCAGTATTTT
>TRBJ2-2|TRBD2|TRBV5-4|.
CASSLSGRAPGELFF
TGTGCCAGCAGCCTTAGCGGGAGGGCCCCCGGGGAGCTGTTTTTT
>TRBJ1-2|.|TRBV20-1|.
CSAKDGYTF
TGCAGTGCTAAGGACGGCTACACCTTC
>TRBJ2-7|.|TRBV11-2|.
CASSLTDSTYEQYF
TGTGCCAGCAGCCTCACAGACAGTACCTACGAGCAGTACTTC
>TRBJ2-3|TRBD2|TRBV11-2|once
CASSLGLAGRTDTQYF
TGTGCCAGCAGCTTAGGACTAGCGGGACGCACAGATACGCAGTATTTT
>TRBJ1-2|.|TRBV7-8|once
CASSLTGTQRYTF
TGTGCCAGCAGCTTGACGGGAACGCAGCGCTACACCTTC
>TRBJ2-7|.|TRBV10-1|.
CASSESKGSHYEQYF
TGCGCCAGCAGTGAGTCGAAAGGGTCCCACTACGAGCAGTACTTC
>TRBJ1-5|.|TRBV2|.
CASSEEEQPQHF
TGTGCCAGCAGTGAGGAAGAACAGCCCCAGCATTTT
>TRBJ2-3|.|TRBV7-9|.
CASSLGGTDTQYF
TGTGCCAGCAGCTTAGGCGGCACAGATACGCAGTATTTT
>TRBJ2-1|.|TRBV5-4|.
CASSPWRDYNEQFF
TGTGCCAGCAGCCCCTGGCGGGACTACAATGAGCAGTTCTTC
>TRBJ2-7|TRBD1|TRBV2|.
CASGRQGFYEQYF
TGTGCCAGCGGTAGACAGGGATTCTACGAGCAGTACTTC
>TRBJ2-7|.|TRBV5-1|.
CASSTTPEELYEQYF
TGCGCCAGCAGCACGACTCCGGAGGAACTTTACGAGCAGTACTTC
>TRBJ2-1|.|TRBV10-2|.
CASSELQGGLNEQFF
TGCGCCAGCAGTGAGTTACAGGGTGGGCTGAATGAGCAGTTCTTC
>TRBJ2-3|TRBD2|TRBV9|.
CASSAPSGRFDTQYF
TGTGCCAGCAGCGCACCTAGCGGGAGGTTTGATACGCAGTATTTT
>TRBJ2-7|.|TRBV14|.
CASSRQGYEQYF
TGTGCCAGCAGTCGGCAGGGGTACGAGCAGTACTTC
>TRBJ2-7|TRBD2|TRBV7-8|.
CASLKGPRSSGSAQYF
TGTGCCAGCCTCAAAGGACCACGGTCTAGCGGGAGTGCGCAGTACTTC
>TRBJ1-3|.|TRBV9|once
CASSVFSSGNTIYF
TGTGCCAGCAGCGTTTTCAGCTCTGGAAACACCATATATTTT
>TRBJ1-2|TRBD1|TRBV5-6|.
CASSLRTGANYGYTF
TGTGCCAGCAGCCTTAGGACAGGTGCTAACTATGGCTACACCTTC
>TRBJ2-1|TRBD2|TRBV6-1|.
CASSEDPGGGRKFF
TGTGCCAGCAGTGAAGATCCTGGGGGCGGGAGGAAGTTCTTC
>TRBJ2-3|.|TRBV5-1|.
CASSSGSRDTQYF
TGCGCCAGCAGCTCAGGAAGTCGAGATACGCAGTATTTT
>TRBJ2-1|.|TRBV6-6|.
CASSYGGLPYNEQFF
TGTGCCAGCAGTTACGGAGGACTCCCGTACAATGAGCAGTTCTTC
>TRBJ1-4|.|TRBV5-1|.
CASSLVQGEKLFF
TGCGCCAGCAGCTTGGTGCAGGGAGAAAAACTGTTTTTT
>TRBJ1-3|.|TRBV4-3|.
CASSQVPNPGLSGNTIYF
TGCGCCAGCAGCCAAGTCCCGAATCCGGGACTCTCTGGAAACACCATATATTTT
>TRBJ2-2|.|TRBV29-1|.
CSVGGRRNTGELFF
TGCAGCGTTGGCGGCAGGCGGAACACCGGGGAGCTGTTTTTT
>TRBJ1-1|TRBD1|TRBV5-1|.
CASSSTGVPEAFF
TGCGCCAGCAGCTCGACAGGGGTCCCTGAAGCTTTCTTT
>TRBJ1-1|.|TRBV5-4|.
CASSLPSKGSMKAFF
TGTGCCAGCAGTTTGCCATCCAAGGGGTCGATGAAAGCTTTCTTT
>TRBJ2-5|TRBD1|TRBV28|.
CASSSRTGEETQYF
TGTGCCAGCAGTTCACGGACAGGGGAAGAGACCCAGTACTTC
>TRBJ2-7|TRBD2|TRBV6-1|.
CASSGGRGGRSYEQYF
TGTGCCAGCAGTGGCGGGCGCGGGGGACGGTCCTACGAGCAGTACTTC
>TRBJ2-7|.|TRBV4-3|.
CASSPGPGYEQYF
TGCGCCAGCAGCCCGGGACCCGGCTACGAGCAGTACTTC
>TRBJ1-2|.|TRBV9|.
CASSAGLETYGYTF
TGTGCCAGCAGCGCCGGGCTAGAAACCTATGGCTACACCTTC
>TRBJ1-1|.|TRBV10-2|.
CASSGRVTEAFF
TGCGCCAGCAGTGGCAGGGTTACTGAAGCTTTCTTT
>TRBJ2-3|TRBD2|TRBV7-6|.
CASSLTAGGPDTQYF
TGTGCCAGCAGCTTAACGGCGGGAGGGCCAGATACGCAGTATTTT
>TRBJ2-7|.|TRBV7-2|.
CASSLTVYEQYF
TGTGCCAGCAGCCTCACGGTCTACGAGCAGTACTTC
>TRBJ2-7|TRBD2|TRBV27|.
CASSQDRGLAGDRHEQYF
TGTGCCAGCAGCCAAGACAGGGGACTAGCGGGAGACCGGCACGAGCAGTACTTC
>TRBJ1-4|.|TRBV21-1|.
CASIAGTCEKLFF
TGTGCCAGCATCGCCGGGACTTGTGAAAAACTGTTTTTT
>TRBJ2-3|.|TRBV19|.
CASSITASTDTQYF
TGTGCCAGTAGTATAACAGCAAGCACAGATACGCAGTATTTT